This T cell receptor (beta chain) was identified during a study of CD8 T cells in ankylosing spondylitis. One entry per CDR3 protein results from TCRdb running MiXCR on the 5' RACE reads. The data hold fewer than 750,000 distinct CDR3 sequences, with under 20% observed a single time. Study-level results: For ankylosing spondylitis blood, a TCR beta motif of under 10 highly homologous variants appeared characteristic. Certain motif variants had earlier been reported in reactive arthritis synovial fluid and blood. Significant enrichment of disease-linked clones was reportedly seen in matched ankylosing spondylitis synovial fluid.

This clonotype was seen only once. The antigen is undetermined. Germline V CDR1 and CDR2: MNHEY, SVGAGI. Between the trimmed V and J ends, which lost 2 bases and 0 bases, there was a span of 9 bases. The CDR3 covers 15 residues. This chain uses TRBV6-5 with TRBJ2-3; weak D call: TRBD1 (6 bases). This receptor was identified in a male donor with ankylosing spondylitis. The sample was blood, either unsorted or a sorted T cell fraction (not recorded which). The CDR3 sequence: CASSYQGLSTDTQYF. The CDR3 DNA reads as TGTGCCAGCAGTTACCAGGGGCTGAGCACAGATACGCAGTATTTT.